One and the same sample provided the 31 T cell receptor beta chains below, sequenced in a study of T cells in localized non-small cell lung cancer. Sequencing was performed with immunoSEQ multiplex PCR; in TCRdb, only in-frame clones are kept and a portion is missing. The sample holds about 3,500 clones, 33% seen once. Specimen: normal lung tissue next to the tumor, collected before any cancer treatment. The receptors derive from a woman between 40 and 69 years old with stage I lung adenocarcinoma.

J is TRBJ2-7 and V is TRBV9; D might be TRBD1 (6 bases). CDR1 and CDR2 from the germline V gene are SGDLS and YYNGEE. The CDR3 length is 14 residues. V was trimmed by 5 bases and J by 5 bases, leaving 17 bases between them. DNA of the CDR3: TGTGCCAGCAGTGAAGCCCAGGGGAAGGACGAGCAGTACTTC. It specifies CASSEAQGKDEQYF.

The chain carries TRBV28 and TRBJ1-2; TRBD1 matches 8 bases. The V gene end was trimmed by 7 bases and the J gene end by 2 bases; junction bases not matched to a gene: 12. This CDR3 region has 16 residues. In germline, CDR1 is MDHEN, CDR2 SYDVKM. The chain's CDR3 is CASNLSGTGLNYGYTF. CDR3 coding DNA: TGTGCCAGCAACCTGAGTGGGACAGGACTGAACTATGGCTACACCTTC.

This clone was seen only a few times. The chain is built from TRBV7-5 and TRBJ2-2. TRBV7-5 is listed as a pseudogene. The CDR3 is made up of 14 amino acids. Here the CDR3 DNA reads TGTGCCAGCAGCCCCGTGGACAACACCGGGGAGCTGTTTTTT. Its translation is CASSPVDNTGELFF.

This clone was seen a few times. J is TRBJ1-6 and V is TRBV14, with D perhaps matching TRBD1 (6 bases). CDR3 size: 18 residues. V was clipped by 1 base and J by 7 bases, with 20 bases between them. The V gene's germline CDR1 is SGHDN and CDR2 FVKESK. The CDR3 DNA is TGTGCCAGCAGCCAAGGAGGAGGGGACACGACGTGGAATTCACCCCTCCACTTT. Translated, it gives CASSQGGGDTTWNSPLHF.

The chain is built from TRBV7-2 and TRBJ2-3; tentative D call: TRBD2 (6 bases). Germline lookup yields CDR1 SGHTA and CDR2 FQGNSA. Trimming removed 5 bases from V and 6 bases from J, with 12 bases in between. CDR3 length equals 13 residues. CDR3 region: CASSPFLADTQYF. The CDR3 DNA is TGTGCCAGCAGCCCTTTCCTAGCGGATACGCAGTATTTT.

The gene calls are TRBV6-8 and TRBJ1-5; D uncertain. This CDR3 has 13 amino acids. V was shortened by 8 bases and J by 3 bases, with 11 bases between the two germline ends. The germline gives CDR1 MNHGY, CDR2 SAAAGT. This chain's CDR3 is CASVGLDNQPQHF. The CDR3 nucleotides are TGTGCCAGCGTTGGGTTAGACAATCAGCCCCAGCATTTT.

V and J are TRBV14 and TRBJ2-7; 10 bases map to TRBD2. The CDR3 covers 16 residues. Germline values: CDR1 SGHDN, CDR2 FVKESK. J lost 3 bases, V lost 1 base, and 6 bases had no gene match. The CDR3 loop reads CASSQVAGGTYYEQYF. In DNA form, the CDR3 reads TGTGCCAGCAGCCAAGTAGCGGGAGGTACCTACTACGAGCAGTACTTC.

The CDR3, as DNA: TGTGCCTGGGGGGCCCTCACAGGTTACGAGCAGTACTTC. Its protein is CAWGALTGYEQYF. The chain couples TRBV30 to TRBJ2-7; possibly TRBD1 for D (5 bases). The germline V and J ends were trimmed by 5 bases and 4 bases, with 15 bases remaining between them. Germline CDR1 is GTSNPN and CDR2 is SVGIG (reference sequence). The CDR3 is 13 residues long.

This clone showed up just a few times. This chain links TRBV28 with TRBJ2-7; possibly TRBD1 for D (6 bases). The CDR3 covers 15 residues. Trimming cost V 5 bases and J 1 base, with 15 bases left between them. Germline V gene lookup returns CDR1 MDHEN and CDR2 SYDVKM. CDR3 in DNA: TGTGCCAGCAGTCCTTCCGGGACACTTTCCTACGAGCAGTACTTC. Its protein product is CASSPSGTLSYEQYF.

This clone is deemed large. The J gene is TRBJ1-3, the V gene TRBV9; tentative D call: TRBD1 (6 bases). There are 15 residues in the CDR3. The germline V and J ends were trimmed by 4 bases and 1 base, with 12 bases remaining between them. Germline-derived CDR1 and CDR2 are SGDLS and YYNGEE. The CDR3 region is CASSHQGRSGNTIYF. In DNA form, the CDR3 reads TGTGCCAGCAGCCATCAGGGGAGATCTGGAAACACCATATATTTT.

This clone rates as medium-sized. The chain combines TRBV11-3 with TRBJ2-3, with a tentative D call TRBD2 (6 bases). The CDR3 contains 15 residues. The V end lost 3 bases, the J end lost 2 bases, and 12 bases lay between the germline ends. Germline assignment: CDR1 SGHNT and CDR2 YENEEA. As DNA, the CDR3 is TGTGCCAGCAGCTTTGCGGGGCCCACCACAGATACGCAGTATTTT. This translates into CASSFAGPTTDTQYF.

This clone has just one count. CDR3 coding DNA: TGTGCCAGCAGAGAATACGACACCTACTCCGACCTCCGATTACATCAGCCCCAGCATTTT. It translates to CASREYDTYSDLRLHQPQHF. V and J are TRBV6-8 and TRBJ1-5; no firm D call. CDR1 is MNHGY and CDR2 is SAAAGT in the germline V gene. V shed 6 bases and J shed 5 bases, with 32 bases lying between them. This CDR3 is built from 20 residues.

This rearrangement joins TRBV7-6 to TRBJ2-1; TRBD1 matches 8 bases. There are 15 residues in the CDR3. The V and J ends lost 5 bases and 4 bases, in that order; junction bases with no gene match: 7. Germline V CDR1 and CDR2: SGHVS, FNYEAQ. The DNA for the CDR3 is TGTGCCAGCAGCCGGATGGGACAGGATTACAATGAGCAGTTCTTC. It specifies CASSRMGQDYNEQFF.

This clone came up a few times. This chain joins TRBV18 and TRBJ1-1; 9 positions agree with TRBD1. CDR3 size: 13 residues. Germline CDR1 and CDR2: KGHSH and LQKENI. The trim removed 7 bases at V and 3 bases at J, leaving 3 bases unmatched. CDR3 loop: CASFRTGDTEAFF. CDR3 DNA sequence: TGTGCCAGCTTTAGGACAGGGGACACTGAAGCTTTCTTT.

This chain joins TRBV5-1 and TRBJ1-1; 9 bases align to TRBD1. V was clipped by 7 bases and J by 1 base; unmatched bases: 5. The length of the CDR3 is 14 residues. Germline V gene sequence: CDR1 SGHRS, CDR2 YFSETQ. CDR3 bases: TGCGCCAGCGGGCAGGGACAGGGGAACACTGAAGCTTTCTTT. Its protein product is CASGQGQGNTEAFF.

V is TRBV19 and J is TRBJ2-1; perhaps TRBD2 as D (6 bases). There are 14 residues in the CDR3. Germline V gene data show CDR1 as LNHDA and CDR2 as SQIVND (reference sequence). V was clipped by 7 bases and J by 5 bases, with 15 bases between them. The CDR3 nucleotides are TGTGCCAGTATTGGCGGGACGGGGAACAATGAGCAGTTCTTC. It translates to CASIGGTGNNEQFF.

The chain has TRBV6-8 and TRBJ2-7; 7 bases fit TRBD1. Germline loops: CDR1 MNHGY, CDR2 SAAAGT. The ends lost 7 bases at V and 1 base at J; junction bases unmatched: 4. The CDR3 loop spans 13 amino acids. CDR3: CASTRTGSYEQYF. The CDR3 coding sequence is TGTGCCAGCACCAGGACAGGTTCCTACGAGCAGTACTTC.

In this sample, this clone is large. CDR3: CASSQTGGDETQYF. As DNA, the CDR3 is TGTGCCAGCTCACAGACAGGGGGAGACGAGACCCAGTACTTC. The chain recombines TRBV18 with TRBJ2-5, with TRBD1 identical over 9 bases. The germline gives CDR1 KGHSH, CDR2 LQKENI. V dropped 4 bases and J dropped 5; count of bases not matched to a gene: 5. The CDR3 has 14 residues.

The genes are TRBV11-3 and TRBJ2-2; TRBD2 agrees at 9 bases. The V gene end was trimmed by 5 bases and the J gene end by 3 bases; junction bases not matched to a gene: 10. The CDR3 sequence is 17 residues long. From germline, CDR1 is SGHNT and CDR2 YENEEA. The CDR3 spells CASSVGSGSLYTGELFF. The CDR3 DNA reads TGTGCCAGCAGCGTCGGTAGCGGGAGCCTTTACACCGGGGAGCTGTTTTTT.

This chain joins TRBV11-3 and TRBJ1-1, with 7 positions matching TRBD1. V gave up 5 bases and J gave up 2 bases; unmatched junction bases: 8. The CDR3 sequence is 15 residues long. CDR1 SGHNT and CDR2 YENEEA come from the germline V gene. CDR3 amino acids: CASSPSGQINTEAFF. DNA of the CDR3: TGTGCCAGCAGCCCATCGGGACAGATAAACACTGAAGCTTTCTTT.

The rearrangement joins TRBV11-3 to TRBJ1-1; maybe TRBD1 (6 bases). CDR1 SGHNT and CDR2 YENEEA come from the germline V gene. V was cut by 5 bases and J by 0 bases, with 10 bases left in between. The CDR3 runs 14 residues. This chain's CDR3 is CASSRQVVNTEAFF. In nucleotides, the CDR3 is TGTGCCAGCAGCAGACAGGTCGTGAACACTGAAGCTTTCTTT.

The rearrangement links TRBV5-1 to TRBJ2-7, with TRBD1 matching over 7 bases. With V trimmed by 4 bases and J by 5 bases, 9 bases remained unmatched. This CDR3 region has 14 residues. Per the germline V gene, CDR1 is SGHRS and CDR2 is YFSETQ. The CDR3 spells CASSDPTGRNEQYF. CDR3 nucleotide sequence: TGCGCCAGCAGCGACCCGACAGGGCGGAACGAGCAGTACTTC.

Only a few counts were recorded for this clone. The chain has TRBV6-1 and TRBJ2-2; no firm D call. The germline gives CDR1 MNHNS, CDR2 SASEGT. V dropped 0 bases and J dropped 7 bases, with 3 bases sitting between them. The CDR3 has 12 residues. In nucleotides, the CDR3 is TGTGCCAGCAGTGAAGCCCGCGGGGAGCTGTTTTTT. Translation gives CASSEARGELFF.

By frequency in the sample, this clone is medium-sized. V usage is TRBV7-2 and J usage is TRBJ1-1; possible D gene TRBD1, 6 bases. The CDR3 has 13 residues. V shed 5 bases and J shed 5 bases, with 12 bases lying between them. In germline, CDR1 is SGHTA, CDR2 FQGNSA. CDR3 loop: CASSPQQGTEAFF. The CDR3, as DNA: TGTGCCAGCAGCCCTCAACAGGGAACTGAAGCTTTCTTT. The full variable domain, rest sourced from reference TRBV7-2 and TRBJ1-1, is GAGVSQSPSNKVTEKGKDVELRCDPISGHTALYWYRQSLGQGLEFLIYFQGNSAPDKSGLPSDRFSAERTGGSVSTLTIQRTQQEDSAVYLCASSPQQGTEAFFGQGTRLTVV.

The chain employs TRBV11-3 and TRBJ2-7, with 7 bases fitting TRBD1. V was pared by 3 bases and J by 2 bases, with 4 bases of the junction left unmatched. Germline V gives CDR1 SGHNT, CDR2 YENEEA. The CDR3 covers 14 residues. CDR3 loop: CASSLGDRAYEQYF. CDR3 in DNA: TGTGCCAGCAGCTTGGGCGACAGGGCCTACGAGCAGTACTTC.

This clone showed up just a few times. The CDR3 coding sequence is TGTGCCAGCAGTGACTTCGGCGGGAGTCAAGAGACCCAGTACTTC. Amino acid sequence: CASSDFGGSQETQYF. The V call is TRBV6-8, the J call TRBJ2-5; TRBD2 matches at 7 bases. The CDR3 covers 15 residues. Germline values: CDR1 MNHGY, CDR2 SAAAGT. The ends lost 5 bases at V and 2 bases at J; junction bases unmatched: 8.

This clone was recorded a few times. The J gene is TRBJ1-2, the V gene TRBV6-8; 7 bases map to TRBD1. Germline CDR1 is MNHGY and CDR2 is SAAAGT. The V and J ends lost 6 bases and 3 bases, in that order; junction bases with no gene match: 10. CDR3 length equals 15 residues. CDR3 DNA: TGTGCCAGCAGGAGGACAGGCGCCCTCGACTATGGCTACACCTTC. It codes for CASRRTGALDYGYTF.

The chain uses TRBV30 and TRBJ2-1; TRBD1 matches at 11 bases. V was pared by 2 bases and J by 12 bases, with 9 bases of the junction left unmatched. Germline CDR1 GTSNPN, CDR2 SVGIG (reference sequence). The CDR3 has 14 amino acids. As DNA, the CDR3 is TGTGCCTGGAGTTCCGGACAGGGGGCCTGGGGGCAGTTCTTC. Translating it yields CAWSSGQGAWGQFF.

This chain uses TRBV2 with TRBJ2-7; possible D gene TRBD2, 5 bases. The V gene's germline CDR1 is SNHLY and CDR2 FYNNEI. Between the trimmed V and J ends, which lost 4 bases and 4 bases, there was a span of 14 bases. This CDR3 region has 14 residues. The CDR3 loop reads CASSVGGSTYEQYF. The DNA of the CDR3 is TGTGCCAGCAGTGTTGGAGGTAGCACATACGAGCAGTACTTC. The full variable domain, in which reference TRBV2 and TRBJ2-7 provide the parts outside the CDR3, is EPEVTQTPSHQVTQMGQEVILRCVPISNHLYFYWYRQILGQKVEFLVSFYNNEISEKSEIFDDQFSVERPDGSNFTLKIRSTKLEDSAMYFCASSVGGSTYEQYFGPGTRLTVT.

V is TRBV5-1 and J is TRBJ2-6, with D uncertain. The CDR3 consists of 18 residues. The germline V gene encodes CDR1 SGHRS and CDR2 YFSETQ. The V and J ends lost 5 bases and 0 bases respectively, with 18 bases between them. The CDR3 spells CASRRVDGPTSGANVLTF. CDR3 DNA sequence: TGCGCCAGCAGACGAGTCGACGGCCCCACCTCTGGGGCCAACGTCCTGACTTTC.

This clone came up a few times. This chain links TRBV9 with TRBJ1-4, with D unclear. Germline values: CDR1 SGDLS, CDR2 YYNGEE. V lost 5 bases and J lost 8, with 13 bases in between. The CDR3 length is 13 residues. This CDR3 is CASSEKSWEKLFF. The CDR3 nucleotides read TGTGCCAGCAGTGAAAAGAGCTGGGAAAAACTGTTTTTT.